The 14 T cell receptor beta chains reported below all come from one sample, sequenced in a study of ipilimumab plus nivolumab after autologous stem cell transplantation (dated by TCRdb to about 2021). Libraries were made using the immunoSEQ multiplex PCR assay. As stored in TCRdb, this immuneACCESS dataset retains in-frame rearrangements with V and J assigned. A fraction of the clones does not appear; measured against another copy, unresolved V genes explain less than half of the discrepancy, and the remainder lacks a known reason. This sample comprises some 6,100 clones, around 91% of them detected only once. Together, the top ten hold about 5.5% of the sample. Source: PBMCs, taken in a trial of ipilimumab plus nivolumab as post-transplant consolidation. The origin of the receptors is a female donor with multiple myeloma.

This clone is medium-sized. This chain's CDR3 is CASSEANYEQYF. The CDR3 DNA follows: TGTGCCAGCAGTGAAGCGAACTACGAGCAGTACTTC. V usage is TRBV2 and J usage is TRBJ2-7; D not certain. The CDR3 totals 12 residues. Germline V gene sequence: CDR1 SNHLY, CDR2 FYNNEI. V was clipped by 0 bases and J by 3 bases, with 3 bases between them.

The rearrangement uses TRBV7-9 and TRBJ1-2, with no clear D. Trimming removed 3 bases at V and 2 bases at J, with 4 bases between. The CDR3 has 12 amino acids. The V gene's germline CDR1 is SEHNR and CDR2 FQNEAQ (reference sequence). The CDR3 DNA reads TGTGCCAGCAGCTTCGAGAACTATGGCTACACCTTC. Protein: CASSFENYGYTF.

J is TRBJ1-5 and V is TRBV27; 11 nucleotides align to TRBD1. V shed 4 bases and J 5 bases; nucleotides not matched to a gene: 1. The CDR3 has 14 amino acids. Germline V gives CDR1 MNHEY, CDR2 SMNVEV (reference sequence). The CDR3 protein is CASSWTGGHQPQHF. The CDR3 bases are TGTGCCAGCAGTTGGACAGGGGGCCATCAGCCCCAGCATTTT.

The chain links TRBV7-1 to TRBJ2-6; D may be TRBD1 (5 bases). TRBV7-1 falls under the ORF class, with uncertain function. The ends were cut back, 5 bases at V and 5 bases at J, with 22 bases in the middle. CDR3 length: 18 residues. CDR3 in amino acids: CASSNSLRGQSRANVLTF. The CDR3 nucleotides are TGTGCCAGCAGCAATAGCCTCAGAGGACAAAGTCGGGCCAACGTCCTGACTTTC.

The chain couples TRBV5-1 to TRBJ2-3; 11 bases align to TRBD1. The V and J ends lost 1 base and 0 bases, in that order; junction bases with no gene match: 10. The CDR3 is made up of 19 amino acids. Germline loops: CDR1 SGHRS, CDR2 YFSETQ. The CDR3 nucleotides are TGCGCCAGCAGCTTGTCGGGGACAGGGGGGTATTCTAGCACAGATACGCAGTATTTT. This codes for CASSLSGTGGYSSTDTQYF.

V and J are TRBV28 and TRBJ2-6; D is undetermined. Looked up from germline, CDR1 is MDHEN and CDR2 is SYDVKM. V lost 6 bases and J 0 bases, leaving 6 bases between the germline ends. The length of the CDR3 is 14 residues. This CDR3 reads CASRRPSGANVLTF. The DNA for the CDR3 is TGTGCCAGCAGAAGGCCCTCTGGGGCCAACGTCCTGACTTTC.

On this clone: Its ends do not fully match the called genes, so a read error is possible. The V call is TRBV7-3, the J call TRBJ1-2; unclear D gene. The CDR3 sequence is 13 residues long. CDR1 SGHTA and CDR2 FQGTGA come from the germline V gene. The CDR3 DNA follows: TGTGCCAGCAGCTTAAGACTGAACTATGACTACACCTTC. Encoded protein: CASSLRLNYDYTF.

About this clone: This same CDR3 is encoded by further DNA sequences in the sample. The rearrangement joins TRBV9 to TRBJ2-1; 8 bases are a match to TRBD2. This CDR3 is built from 15 residues. CDR1 is SGDLS and CDR2 is YYNGEE in the germline V gene. V shed 4 bases and J 6 bases; nucleotides not matched to a gene: 9. The CDR3 protein is CASSLAGGPLNEQFF. The CDR3 DNA sequence: TGTGCCAGCAGCCTGGCGGGAGGACCACTCAATGAGCAGTTCTTC.

This sequence joins TRBV6-1 and TRBJ1-5; TRBD1 matches 7 bases. V was clipped by 5 bases and J by 9 bases; unmatched bases: 10. Germline CDR1 reads MNHNS; CDR2 reads SASEGT. This CDR3 contains 14 residues. The CDR3 bases are TGTGCCAGCAGTCAGACAGGGAAGGGGAGGCCCCAGCATTTT. It encodes CASSQTGKGRPQHF.

The gene calls are TRBV5-1 and TRBJ2-3; D gene ambiguous. The germline V gene encodes CDR1 SGHRS and CDR2 YFSETQ. There are 10 residues in the CDR3. The CDR3 loop is CAQQWDTQYF. The CDR3 DNA reads as TGCGCTCAGCAATGGGATACGCAGTATTTT.

The V gene is TRBV19, the J gene TRBJ1-4, with a tentative D call TRBD1 (5 bases). This CDR3 comprises 13 residues. CDR1 and CDR2 (germline): LNHDA, SQIVND (reference sequence). V dropped 3 bases and J dropped 5 bases, with 7 bases sitting between them. CDR3 region: CASSMGRNEKLFF. In DNA, the CDR3 is TGTGCCAGTAGTATGGGACGAAATGAAAAACTGTTTTTT.

This clone was picked up one time. The J gene is TRBJ1-4, the V gene TRBV28, with unresolved D. The germline V gene encodes CDR1 MDHEN and CDR2 SYDVKM. This CDR3 spans 15 amino acids. Between the trimmed V and J ends, which lost 2 bases and 4 bases, there was a span of 11 bases. CDR3 in DNA: TGTGCCAGCAGTTTACCCTCGGGAGTTAATGAAAAACTGTTTTTT. This translates into CASSLPSGVNEKLFF.

V gene TRBV2 combines with J gene TRBJ2-5, with D hard to call. The V end lost 6 bases, the J end lost 5 bases, and 10 bases lay between the germline ends. Germline lookup yields CDR1 SNHLY and CDR2 FYNNEI. This CDR3 has 12 residues. The CDR3 region is CASRALEETQYF. The CDR3 coding sequence is TGTGCCAGCAGAGCTCTAGAGGAGACCCAGTACTTC.

The gene calls are TRBV6-4 and TRBJ2-1, with TRBD2 matching 7 bases. V shed 3 bases and J 4 bases; nucleotides not matched to a gene: 6. Germline V lookup: CDR1 MRHNA, CDR2 SNTAGT. The CDR3 contains 15 residues. CDR3: CASSDRAGAYNEQFF. CDR3 coding DNA: TGTGCCAGCAGTGATAGGGCGGGAGCATACAATGAGCAGTTCTTC.